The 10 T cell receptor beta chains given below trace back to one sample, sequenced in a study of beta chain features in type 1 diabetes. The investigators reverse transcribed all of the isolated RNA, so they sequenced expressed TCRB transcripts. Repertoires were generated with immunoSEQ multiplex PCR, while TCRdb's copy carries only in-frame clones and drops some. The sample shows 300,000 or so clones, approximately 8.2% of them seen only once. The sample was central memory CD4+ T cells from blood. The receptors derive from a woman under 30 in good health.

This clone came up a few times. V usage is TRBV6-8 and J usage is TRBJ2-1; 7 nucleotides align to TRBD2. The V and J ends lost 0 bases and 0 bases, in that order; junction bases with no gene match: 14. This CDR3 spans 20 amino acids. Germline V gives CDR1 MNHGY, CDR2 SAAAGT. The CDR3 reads CASSYSPPGLHSSSYNEQFF. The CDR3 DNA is TGTGCCAGCAGTTACTCTCCCCCGGGACTACACTCCAGCTCCTACAATGAGCAGTTCTTC.

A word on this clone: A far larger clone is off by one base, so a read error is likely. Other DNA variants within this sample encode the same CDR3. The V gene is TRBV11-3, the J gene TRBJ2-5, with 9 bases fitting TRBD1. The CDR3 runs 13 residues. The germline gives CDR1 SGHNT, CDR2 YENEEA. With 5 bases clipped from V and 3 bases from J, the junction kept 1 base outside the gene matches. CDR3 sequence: CASSRDREETQYF. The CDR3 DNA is TGTGCCAGCAGCCGGGACAGGGAAGAGACCCAGTACTTC.

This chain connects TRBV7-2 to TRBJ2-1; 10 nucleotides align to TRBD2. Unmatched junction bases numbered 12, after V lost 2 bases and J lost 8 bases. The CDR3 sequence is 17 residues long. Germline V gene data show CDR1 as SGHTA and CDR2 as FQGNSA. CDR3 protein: CASSLHRVGLAGDEQFF. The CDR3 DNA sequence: TGTGCCAGCAGCTTACATCGAGTCGGTCTAGCGGGAGATGAGCAGTTCTTC.

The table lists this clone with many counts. The CDR3 here is CASSGQQVQPQHF. The CDR3 coding sequence is TGTGCCAGCAGTGGACAGCAGGTTCAGCCCCAGCATTTT. The V gene is TRBV2, the J gene TRBJ1-5; TRBD1 might be the D (5 bases). CDR1 SNHLY and CDR2 FYNNEI come from the germline V gene. The CDR3 has 13 residues. V was cut by 4 bases and J by 6 bases, with 10 bases left in between.

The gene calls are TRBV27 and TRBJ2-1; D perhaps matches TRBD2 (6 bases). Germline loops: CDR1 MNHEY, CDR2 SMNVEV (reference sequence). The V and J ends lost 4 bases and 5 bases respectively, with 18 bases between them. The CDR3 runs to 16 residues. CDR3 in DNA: TGTGCCAGCAGTTCCTGGGGTGCGGGAAGTAACAATGAGCAGTTCTTC. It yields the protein CASSSWGAGSNNEQFF.

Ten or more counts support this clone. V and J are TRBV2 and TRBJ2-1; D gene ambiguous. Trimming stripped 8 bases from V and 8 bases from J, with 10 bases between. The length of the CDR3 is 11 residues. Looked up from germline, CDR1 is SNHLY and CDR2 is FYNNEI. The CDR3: CASGYNHEQFF. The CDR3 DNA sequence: TGTGCCAGCGGCTACAACCATGAGCAGTTCTTC.

The CDR3 loop reads CASSEVTGKGSYTF. CDR3 coding DNA: TGTGCCAGCAGTGAAGTTACAGGAAAGGGGAGCTACACCTTC. This sequence joins TRBV6-1 and TRBJ1-2; D is possibly TRBD1 (5 bases). There are 14 residues in the CDR3. Germline CDR1 and CDR2: MNHNS and SASEGT. V lost 1 base and J lost 9, with 15 bases in between.

CDR3 in DNA: TGTGCCAGCGGGGGCGACAGACTAAGAAGCAATCAGCCCCAGCATTTT. Translating it yields CASGGDRLRSNQPQHF. The chain combines TRBV6-6 with TRBJ1-5; possible D gene TRBD1, 6 bases. Trimming stripped 8 bases from V and 1 base from J, with 18 bases between. Germline V gene sequence: CDR1 MNHNY, CDR2 SVGAGI (reference sequence). This CDR3 spans 16 amino acids.

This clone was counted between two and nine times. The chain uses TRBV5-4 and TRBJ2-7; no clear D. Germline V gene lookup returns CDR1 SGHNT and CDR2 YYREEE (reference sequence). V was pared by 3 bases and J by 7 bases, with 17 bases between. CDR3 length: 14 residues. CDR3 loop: CASSSIFDRAEQYF. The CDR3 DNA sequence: TGTGCCAGCAGCTCTATTTTTGACCGGGCAGAGCAGTACTTC.

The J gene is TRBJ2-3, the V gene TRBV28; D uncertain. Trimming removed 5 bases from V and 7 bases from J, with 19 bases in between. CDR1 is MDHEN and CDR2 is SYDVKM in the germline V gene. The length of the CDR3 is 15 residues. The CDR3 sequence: CASSPPGDTRYTQYF. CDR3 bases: TGTGCCAGCAGTCCCCCAGGCGACACGCGTTATACGCAGTATTTT.